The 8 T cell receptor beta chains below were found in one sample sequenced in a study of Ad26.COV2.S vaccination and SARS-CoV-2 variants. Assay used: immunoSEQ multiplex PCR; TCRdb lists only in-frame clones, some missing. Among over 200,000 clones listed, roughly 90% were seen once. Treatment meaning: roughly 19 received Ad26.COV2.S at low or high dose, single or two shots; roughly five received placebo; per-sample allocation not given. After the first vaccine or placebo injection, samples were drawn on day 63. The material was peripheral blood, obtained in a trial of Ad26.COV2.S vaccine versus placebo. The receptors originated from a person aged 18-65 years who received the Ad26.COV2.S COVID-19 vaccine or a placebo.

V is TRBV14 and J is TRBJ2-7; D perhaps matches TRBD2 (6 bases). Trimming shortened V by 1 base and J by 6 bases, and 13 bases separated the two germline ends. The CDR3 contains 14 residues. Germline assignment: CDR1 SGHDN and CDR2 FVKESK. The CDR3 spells CASSQARLGGEQYF. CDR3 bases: TGTGCCAGCAGCCAAGCTCGGTTGGGGGGCGAGCAGTACTTC.

DNA of the CDR3: TGTGCCAGCAGTCTTTGTCGGGGACAGGGGGGGTATGGCTACACCTTC. This translates into CASSLCRGQGGYGYTF. The chain recombines TRBV6-7 with TRBJ1-2, with 11 bases aligning to TRBD1. TRBV6-7 is classed as an ORF, of uncertain function. With 5 bases clipped from V and 5 bases from J, the junction kept 10 bases outside the gene matches. There are 16 residues in the CDR3.

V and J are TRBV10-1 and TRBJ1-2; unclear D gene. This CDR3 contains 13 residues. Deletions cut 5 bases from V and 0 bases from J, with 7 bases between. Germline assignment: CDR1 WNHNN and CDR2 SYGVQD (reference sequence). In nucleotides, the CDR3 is TGCGCCAGCAGTAAGGGAACTAACTATGGCTACACCTTC. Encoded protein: CASSKGTNYGYTF.

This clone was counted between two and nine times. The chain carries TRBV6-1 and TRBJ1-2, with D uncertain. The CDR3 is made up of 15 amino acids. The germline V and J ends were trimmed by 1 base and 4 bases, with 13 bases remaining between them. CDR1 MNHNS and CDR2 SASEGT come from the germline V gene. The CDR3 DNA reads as TGTGCCAGCAGTGAAGTAGGCAGGTCCTCCTATGGCTACACCTTC. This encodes CASSEVGRSSYGYTF.

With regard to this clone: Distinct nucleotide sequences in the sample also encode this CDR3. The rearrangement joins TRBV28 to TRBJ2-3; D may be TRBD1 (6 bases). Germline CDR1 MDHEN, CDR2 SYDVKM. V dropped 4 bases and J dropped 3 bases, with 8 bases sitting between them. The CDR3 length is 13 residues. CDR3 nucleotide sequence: TGTGCCAGCAGTTCCCAGGGGACAGATACGCAGTATTTT. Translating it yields CASSSQGTDTQYF.

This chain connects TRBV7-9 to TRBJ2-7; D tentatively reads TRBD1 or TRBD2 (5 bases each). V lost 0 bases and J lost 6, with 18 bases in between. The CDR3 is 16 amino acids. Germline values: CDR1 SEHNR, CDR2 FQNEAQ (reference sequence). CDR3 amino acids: CASSLALSGTGIEQYF. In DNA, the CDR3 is TGTGCCAGCAGCTTAGCGCTCTCCGGGACCGGCATCGAGCAGTACTTC.

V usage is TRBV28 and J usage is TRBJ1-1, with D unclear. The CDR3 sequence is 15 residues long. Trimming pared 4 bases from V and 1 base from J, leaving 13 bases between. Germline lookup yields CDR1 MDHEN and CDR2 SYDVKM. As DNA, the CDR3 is TGTGCCAGCAGTTCTCCCCTTGGGAGGAACACTGAAGCTTTCTTT. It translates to CASSSPLGRNTEAFF. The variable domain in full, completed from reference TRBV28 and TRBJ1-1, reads DVKVTQSSRYLVKRTGEKVFLECVQDMDHENMFWYRQDPGLGLRLIYFSYDVKMKEKGDIPEGYSVSREKKERFSLILESASTNQTSMYLCASSSPLGRNTEAFFGQGTRLTVV.

CDR3 nucleotides: TGCAGCGTTGAAGTGGGGAGGTTTGGAACTGGCTACACCTTC. It encodes CSVEVGRFGTGYTF. This chain uses TRBV29-1 with TRBJ1-2; unclear D gene. Germline-derived CDR1 and CDR2 are SQVTM and ANQGSEA. CDR3 length: 14 amino acids. The V and J ends lost 1 base and 7 bases respectively, with 16 bases between them.